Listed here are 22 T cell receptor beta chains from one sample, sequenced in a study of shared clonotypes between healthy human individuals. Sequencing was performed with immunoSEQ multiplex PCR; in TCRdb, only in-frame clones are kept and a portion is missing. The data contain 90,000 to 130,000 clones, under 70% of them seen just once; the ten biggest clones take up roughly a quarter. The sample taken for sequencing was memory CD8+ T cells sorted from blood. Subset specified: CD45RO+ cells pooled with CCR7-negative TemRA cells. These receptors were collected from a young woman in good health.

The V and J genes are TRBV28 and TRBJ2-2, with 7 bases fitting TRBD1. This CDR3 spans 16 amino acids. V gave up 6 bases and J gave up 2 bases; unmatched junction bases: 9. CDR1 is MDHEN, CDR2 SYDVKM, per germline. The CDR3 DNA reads TGTGCCAGCAGACCCCGGAACAGGGGAAACACCGGGGAGCTGTTTTTT. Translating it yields CASRPRNRGNTGELFF. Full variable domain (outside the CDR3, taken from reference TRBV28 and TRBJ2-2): DVKVTQSSRYLVKRTGEKVFLECVQDMDHENMFWYRQDPGLGLRLIYFSYDVKMKEKGDIPEGYSVSREKKERFSLILESASTNQTSMYLCASRPRNRGNTGELFFGEGSRLTVL.

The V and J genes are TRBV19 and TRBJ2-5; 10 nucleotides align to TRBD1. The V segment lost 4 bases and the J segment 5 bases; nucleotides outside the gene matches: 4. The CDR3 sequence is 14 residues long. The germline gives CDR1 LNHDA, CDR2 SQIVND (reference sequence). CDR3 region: CASSTTGGGETQYF. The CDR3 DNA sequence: TGTGCCAGTAGTACGACAGGGGGCGGGGAGACCCAGTACTTC.

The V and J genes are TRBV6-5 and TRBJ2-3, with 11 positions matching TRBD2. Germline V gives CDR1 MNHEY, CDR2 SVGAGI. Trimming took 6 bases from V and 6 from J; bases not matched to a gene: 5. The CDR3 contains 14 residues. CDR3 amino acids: CASRSTSGKDTQYF. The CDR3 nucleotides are TGTGCCAGCAGGTCGACTAGCGGGAAGGATACGCAGTATTTT.

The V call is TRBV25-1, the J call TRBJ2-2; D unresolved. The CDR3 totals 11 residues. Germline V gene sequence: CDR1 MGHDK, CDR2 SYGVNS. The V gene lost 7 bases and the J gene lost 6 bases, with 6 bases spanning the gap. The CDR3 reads CASTGPGELFF. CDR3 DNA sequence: TGTGCCAGCACTGGGCCCGGGGAGCTGTTTTTT.

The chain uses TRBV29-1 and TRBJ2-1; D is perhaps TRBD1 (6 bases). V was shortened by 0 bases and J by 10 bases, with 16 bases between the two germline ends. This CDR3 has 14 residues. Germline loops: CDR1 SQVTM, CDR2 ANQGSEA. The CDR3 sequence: CSVEDPPTGPEQFF. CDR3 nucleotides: TGCAGCGTTGAAGACCCCCCCACAGGGCCAGAGCAGTTCTTC.

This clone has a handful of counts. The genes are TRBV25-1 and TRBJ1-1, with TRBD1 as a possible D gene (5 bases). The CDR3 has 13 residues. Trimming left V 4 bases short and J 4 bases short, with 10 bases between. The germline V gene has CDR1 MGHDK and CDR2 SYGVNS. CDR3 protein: CASSGSGTTEAFF. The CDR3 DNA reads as TGTGCCAGCAGTGGTTCTGGGACCACTGAAGCTTTCTTT.

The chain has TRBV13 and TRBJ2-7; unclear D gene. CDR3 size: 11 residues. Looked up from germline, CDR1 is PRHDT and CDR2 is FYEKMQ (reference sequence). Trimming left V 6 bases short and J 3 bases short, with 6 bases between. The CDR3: CASSYYYEQYF. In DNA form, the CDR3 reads TGTGCCAGCAGTTACTACTACGAGCAGTACTTC.

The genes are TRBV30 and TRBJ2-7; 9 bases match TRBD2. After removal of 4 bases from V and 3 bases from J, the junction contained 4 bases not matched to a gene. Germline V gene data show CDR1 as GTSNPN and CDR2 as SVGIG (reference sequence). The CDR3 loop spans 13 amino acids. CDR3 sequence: CAWTSGNDYEQYF. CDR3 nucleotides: TGTGCCTGGACTAGCGGGAACGACTACGAGCAGTACTTC.

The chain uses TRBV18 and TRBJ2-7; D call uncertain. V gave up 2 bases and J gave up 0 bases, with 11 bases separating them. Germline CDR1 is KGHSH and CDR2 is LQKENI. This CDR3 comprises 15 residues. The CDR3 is CASSPGLSLSYEQYF. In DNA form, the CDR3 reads TGTGCCAGCTCACCAGGGCTTTCCCTCTCCTACGAGCAGTACTTC.

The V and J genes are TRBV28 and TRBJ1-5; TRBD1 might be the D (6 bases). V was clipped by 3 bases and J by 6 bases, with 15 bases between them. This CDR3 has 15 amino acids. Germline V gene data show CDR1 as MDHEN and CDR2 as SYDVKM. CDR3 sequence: CASSFLGGAGQPQHF. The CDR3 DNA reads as TGTGCCAGCAGTTTTTTGGGGGGCGCAGGTCAGCCCCAGCATTTT.

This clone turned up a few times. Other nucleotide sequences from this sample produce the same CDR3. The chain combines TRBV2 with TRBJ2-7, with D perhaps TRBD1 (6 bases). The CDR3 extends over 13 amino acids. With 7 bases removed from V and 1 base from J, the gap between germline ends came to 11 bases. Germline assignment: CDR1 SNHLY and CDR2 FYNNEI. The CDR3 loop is CASTRQDSYEQYF. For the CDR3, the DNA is TGTGCCAGCACCAGACAGGATTCCTACGAGCAGTACTTC.

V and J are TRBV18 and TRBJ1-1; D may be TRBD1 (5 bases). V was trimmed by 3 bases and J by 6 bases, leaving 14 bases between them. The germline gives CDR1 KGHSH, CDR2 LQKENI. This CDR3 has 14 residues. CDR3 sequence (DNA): TGTGCCAGCTCACCGGGGGAGATTCGGGCTGAAGCTTTCTTT. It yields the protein CASSPGEIRAEAFF.

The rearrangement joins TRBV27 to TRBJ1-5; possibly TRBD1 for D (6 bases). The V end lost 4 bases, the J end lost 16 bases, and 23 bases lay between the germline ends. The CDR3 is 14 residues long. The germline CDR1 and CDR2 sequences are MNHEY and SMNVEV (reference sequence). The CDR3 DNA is TGTGCCAGCAGTTCTACCATAACAGGGTTTCACATACATTTT. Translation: CASSSTITGFHIHF.

CDR3 coding DNA: TGTGCCAGCAGTTTGCGCGGGACTAACAATGAGCAGTTCTTC. It translates to CASSLRGTNNEQFF. V usage is TRBV27 and J usage is TRBJ2-1; 7 nucleotides match TRBD2. V was pared by 3 bases and J by 5 bases, with 4 bases of the junction left unmatched. The CDR3 has 14 amino acids. CDR1 is MNHEY, CDR2 SMNVEV, per germline (reference sequence).

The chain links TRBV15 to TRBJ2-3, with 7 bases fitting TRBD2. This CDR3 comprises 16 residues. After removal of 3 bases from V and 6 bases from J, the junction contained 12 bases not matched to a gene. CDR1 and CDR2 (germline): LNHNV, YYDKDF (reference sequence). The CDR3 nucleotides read TGTGCCACCAGCAGGGCCCGGGCGGGAGCAACGGATACGCAGTATTTT. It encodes CATSRARAGATDTQYF. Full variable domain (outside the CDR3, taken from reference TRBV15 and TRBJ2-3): DAMVIQNPRYQVTQFGKPVTLSCSQTLNHNVMYWYQQKSSQAPKLLFHYYDKDFNNEADTPDNFQSRRPNTSFCFLDIRSPGLGDTAMYLCATSRARAGATDTQYFGPGTRLTVL.

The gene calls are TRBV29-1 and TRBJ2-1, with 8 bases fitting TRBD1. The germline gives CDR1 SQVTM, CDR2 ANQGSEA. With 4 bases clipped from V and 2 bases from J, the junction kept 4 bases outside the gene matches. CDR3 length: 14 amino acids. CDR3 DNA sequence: TGCAGCGTTGTAGGACAGGGTACCTACAATGAGCAGTTCTTC. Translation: CSVVGQGTYNEQFF.

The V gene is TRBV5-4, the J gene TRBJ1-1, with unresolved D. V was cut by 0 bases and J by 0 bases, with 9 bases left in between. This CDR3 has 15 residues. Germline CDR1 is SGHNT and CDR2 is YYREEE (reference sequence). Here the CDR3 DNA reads TGTGCCAGCAGCTTGGAGGTGGGTCTGAACACTGAAGCTTTCTTT. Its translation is CASSLEVGLNTEAFF.

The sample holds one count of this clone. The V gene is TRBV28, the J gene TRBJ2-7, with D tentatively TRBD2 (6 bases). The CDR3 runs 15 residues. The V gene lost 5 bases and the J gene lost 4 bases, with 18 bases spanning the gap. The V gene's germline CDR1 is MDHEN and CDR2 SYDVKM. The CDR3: CASSRLWEDLYEQYF. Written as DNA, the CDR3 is TGTGCCAGCAGTCGTCTGTGGGAGGACCTTTACGAGCAGTACTTC. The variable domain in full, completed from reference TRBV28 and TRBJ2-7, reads DVKVTQSSRYLVKRTGEKVFLECVQDMDHENMFWYRQDPGLGLRLIYFSYDVKMKEKGDIPEGYSVSREKKERFSLILESASTNQTSMYLCASSRLWEDLYEQYFGPGTRLTVT.

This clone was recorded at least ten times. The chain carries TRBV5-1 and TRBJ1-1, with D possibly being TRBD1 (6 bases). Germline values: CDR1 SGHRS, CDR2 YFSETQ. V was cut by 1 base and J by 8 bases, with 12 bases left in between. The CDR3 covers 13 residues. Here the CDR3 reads CASSLLTTGEAFF. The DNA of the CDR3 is TGCGCCAGCAGCTTGCTAACTACAGGGGAAGCTTTCTTT.

The CDR3 DNA is TGTGCCAGCAGTGAATCAGGTACAACCTACAATGAGCAGTTCTTC. It yields the protein CASSESGTTYNEQFF. The chain joins TRBV25-1 to TRBJ2-1; D call uncertain. This CDR3 contains 15 residues. Germline assignment: CDR1 MGHDK and CDR2 SYGVNS. Trimming cost V 1 base and J 2 bases, with 9 bases left between them. The entire variable domain, with the rest obtained from reference TRBV25-1 and TRBJ2-1, is as follows: EADIYQTPRYLVIGTGKKITLECSQTMGHDKMYWYQQDPGMELHLIHYSYGVNSTEKGDLSSESTVSRIRTEHFPLTLESARPSHTSQYLCASSESGTTYNEQFFGPGTRLTVL.

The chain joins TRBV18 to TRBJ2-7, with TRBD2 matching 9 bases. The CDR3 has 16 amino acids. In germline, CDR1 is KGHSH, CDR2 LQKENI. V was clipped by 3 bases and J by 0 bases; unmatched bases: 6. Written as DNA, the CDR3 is TGTGCCAGCTCACCGGTTAGCGGGAGAACCTCCTACGAGCAGTACTTC. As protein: CASSPVSGRTSYEQYF.

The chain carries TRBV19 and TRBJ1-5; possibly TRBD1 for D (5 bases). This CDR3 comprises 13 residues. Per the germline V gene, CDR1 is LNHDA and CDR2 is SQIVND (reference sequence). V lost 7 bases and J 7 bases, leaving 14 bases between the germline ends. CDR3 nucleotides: TGTGCCAGTACTACAGGTGCTGGACAGCCCCAGCATTTT. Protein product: CASTTGAGQPQHF. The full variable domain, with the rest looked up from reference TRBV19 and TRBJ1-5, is DGGITQSPKYLFRKEGQNVTLSCEQNLNHDAMYWYRQDPGQGLRLIYYSQIVNDFQKGDIAEGYSVSREKKESFPLTVTSAQKNPTAFYLCASTTGAGQPQHFGDGTRLSIL.